A single sample gave rise to the 18 T cell receptor beta chains below, sequenced in a study of cytomegalovirus exposure and HLA in healthy donors. TCRdb's copy holds only in-frame clones and misses some; the assay was immunoSEQ multiplex PCR. The profile shows 150,000 to 200,000 clones, approximately 90% of them singletons. Sequencing used PBMCs. These receptors all stem from a woman aged 25 to 45 in good health and CMV-seronegative.

This chain joins TRBV27 and TRBJ1-1, with 8 bases aligning to TRBD1. The CDR3 length is 14 residues. From germline, CDR1 is MNHEY and CDR2 SMNVEV (reference sequence). The V segment lost 6 bases and the J segment 1 base; nucleotides outside the gene matches: 4. CDR3 DNA sequence: TGTGCCAGCAGGCCGGACAGGGAGAACACTGAAGCTTTCTTT. This encodes CASRPDRENTEAFF.

The chain couples TRBV30 to TRBJ1-5; the match to TRBD1 covers 7 bases. The CDR3 is 14 residues long. The trim removed 1 base at V and 1 base at J, leaving 1 base unmatched. Germline values: CDR1 GTSNPN, CDR2 SVGIG (reference sequence). CDR3 in amino acids: CAWSAQGSNQPQHF. CDR3 DNA sequence: TGTGCCTGGAGTGCACAGGGGAGCAATCAGCCCCAGCATTTT.

The chain uses TRBV5-1 and TRBJ1-4; D unclear. V lost 3 bases and J lost 0, with 6 bases in between. The germline CDR1 and CDR2 sequences are SGHRS and YFSETQ. CDR3 length: 14 amino acids. The CDR3 sequence is CASSSSATNEKLFF. The CDR3 DNA sequence: TGCGCCAGCAGCTCTTCGGCAACTAATGAAAAACTGTTTTTT. Supplemented by reference TRBV5-1 and TRBJ1-4, the full variable domain reads KAGVTQTPRYLIKTRGQQVTLSCSPISGHRSVSWYQQTPGQGLQFLFEYFSETQRNKGNFPGRFSGRQFSNSRSEMNVSTLELGDSALYLCASSSSATNEKLFFGSGTQLSVL.

The rearrangement uses TRBV7-6 and TRBJ1-2; 8 bases fit TRBD1. The ends lost 5 bases at V and 7 bases at J; junction bases unmatched: 9. Looked up from germline, CDR1 is SGHVS and CDR2 is FNYEAQ. CDR3 length equals 14 residues. CDR3 residues: CASSPRGTGTGYTF. For the CDR3, the DNA is TGTGCCAGCAGCCCAAGGGGGACAGGCACTGGCTACACCTTC.

DNA of the CDR3: TGTGCCAGCAGTTCCAGGACAGGGCTAGGGGGTTCTGAAGCTTTCTTT. This translates into CASSSRTGLGGSEAFF. V and J are TRBV27 and TRBJ1-1; 8 bases fit TRBD1. Looked up from germline, CDR1 is MNHEY and CDR2 is SMNVEV (reference sequence). Trimming removed 4 bases from V and 6 bases from J; junction bases left unmatched: 13. This CDR3 has 16 residues.

The DNA for the CDR3 is TGCGCCAGCAGCCAGGCCGGGACCTACAATGAGCAGTTCTTC. It translates to CASSQAGTYNEQFF. The V call is TRBV4-1, the J call TRBJ2-1; D perhaps matches TRBD2 (5 bases). The V and J ends lost 3 bases and 2 bases respectively, with 8 bases between them. Looked up from germline, CDR1 is MGHRA and CDR2 is YSYEKL. CDR3 length: 14 residues.

This chain uses TRBV10-3 with TRBJ2-2, with 7 nucleotides matching TRBD1. The J segment lost 0 bases and the V segment lost 4 bases, leaving 5 bases of the junction unmatched. Germline V gene data show CDR1 as ENHRY and CDR2 as SYGVKD. The CDR3 length is 16 residues. The DNA of the CDR3 is TGTGCCATCAGTGCTCAGGGGACAGCGAACACCGGGGAGCTGTTTTTT. Translation gives CAISAQGTANTGELFF.

The gene calls are TRBV10-2 and TRBJ2-5; 9 nucleotides agree with TRBD2. Germline V lookup: CDR1 WSHSY, CDR2 SAAADI. The CDR3 has 16 amino acids. With 6 bases clipped from V and 4 bases from J, the junction kept 12 bases outside the gene matches. DNA of the CDR3: TGCGCCAGCAGGAGGGGGGCGGGGGGGCCCGGAGAGACCCAGTACTTC. Amino acid sequence: CASRRGAGGPGETQYF.

The chain recombines TRBV5-8 with TRBJ2-1; perhaps TRBD2 as D (5 bases). CDR3 length: 13 residues. The V end was cut by 2 bases, the J end by 7 bases, with 10 bases between. Germline loops: CDR1 SGHTS, CDR2 YDEGEE. The CDR3 reads CASSFEDSNEQFF. In DNA form, the CDR3 reads TGTGCCAGCAGCTTCGAGGACTCAAATGAGCAGTTCTTC.

V is TRBV9 and J is TRBJ2-5; D might be TRBD1 (6 bases). Trimming shortened V by 4 bases and J by 5 bases, and 24 bases separated the two germline ends. There are 17 residues in the CDR3. CDR1 is SGDLS and CDR2 is YYNGEE in the germline V gene. This CDR3 is CASSPTEVSPDRETQYF. Here the CDR3 DNA reads TGTGCCAGCAGCCCTACAGAGGTCAGCCCCGACAGGGAGACCCAGTACTTC.

The gene calls are TRBV4-3 and TRBJ1-1, with unresolved D. CDR1 and CDR2 from the germline V gene are LGHNA and YSLEER. V lost 0 bases and J lost 0, with 8 bases in between. The CDR3 consists of 15 residues. Here the CDR3 DNA reads TGCGCCAGCAGCCAAGACGGACTCCTGAACACTGAAGCTTTCTTT. This codes for CASSQDGLLNTEAFF.

The chain uses TRBV6-5 and TRBJ1-2; D unclear. From germline, CDR1 is MNHEY and CDR2 SVGAGI. Trimming cost V 0 bases and J 4 bases, with 15 bases left between them. The CDR3 length is 16 residues. CDR3 DNA: TGTGCCAGCAGTTACTCGGTCGATACCCTCGGCTATGGCTACACCTTC. Protein sequence: CASSYSVDTLGYGYTF.

This clone was counted a few times. This chain uses TRBV9 with TRBJ2-5; 10 positions match TRBD2. The CDR3 consists of 16 residues. CDR1 is SGDLS and CDR2 is YYNGEE in the germline V gene. V dropped 0 bases and J dropped 5; count of bases not matched to a gene: 7. The CDR3 region has the DNA TGTGCCAGCAGCGTAGGGAGCGGGGGGGCCGTGGAGACCCAGTACTTC. Translated: CASSVGSGGAVETQYF.

The chain has TRBV9 and TRBJ2-3, with 8 positions matching TRBD2. CDR3 size: 15 residues. The germline CDR1 and CDR2 sequences are SGDLS and YYNGEE. V lost 0 bases, J lost 4 bases, and 4 bases stayed unmatched. The CDR3 region has the DNA TGTGCCAGCAGCGTAGGTCAGCGGGGGTCAGATACGCAGTATTTT. Translating gives CASSVGQRGSDTQYF.

This clone was seen just once. The chain employs TRBV4-1 and TRBJ1-5; D might be TRBD1 (5 bases). V lost 0 bases to trimming and J lost 5 bases, with 14 bases between them. The CDR3 has 16 amino acids. CDR1 is MGHRA and CDR2 is YSYEKL in the germline V gene. CDR3 nucleotides: TGCGCCAGCAGCCAAGACAAGTGGACACGGGATCAGCCCCAGCATTTT. Translating gives CASSQDKWTRDQPQHF.

The chain employs TRBV19 and TRBJ1-2; D is perhaps TRBD1 (5 bases). V dropped 4 bases and J dropped 2 bases, with 8 bases sitting between them. The length of the CDR3 is 13 residues. The germline V gene encodes CDR1 LNHDA and CDR2 SQIVND (reference sequence). The CDR3 region has the DNA TGTGCCAGTAGTACGACAGTAAACTATGGCTACACCTTC. This gives the protein CASSTTVNYGYTF.

The chain combines TRBV5-4 with TRBJ1-1; no reliable D call. Looked up from germline, CDR1 is SGHNT and CDR2 is YYREEE (reference sequence). Trimming pared 9 bases from V and 2 bases from J, leaving 14 bases between. The CDR3 covers 13 residues. The CDR3 is CATRGIGNTEAFF. CDR3 DNA sequence: TGTGCCACCCGGGGTATTGGAAACACTGAAGCTTTCTTT.

The chain combines TRBV11-2 with TRBJ1-3, with 8 positions matching TRBD1. The germline gives CDR1 SGHAT, CDR2 FQNNGV. The CDR3 is 17 residues long. Trimming cost V 1 base and J 0 bases; bases outside gene matches: 5. CDR3 DNA sequence: TGTGCCAGCAGCTTAGGACGGACAGGGAGCTCTGGAAACACCATATATTTT. Translated, it gives CASSLGRTGSSGNTIYF.